These 3 T cell receptor beta chains share one sample of origin, sequenced in a study of blood T cell repertoires in COVID-19. TCRdb keeps only in-frame clones here, not all; method: immunoSEQ multiplex PCR. Among 300,000 to 350,000 clones listed, roughly 90% were seen once. The sequencing sample was made of PBMCs or T cells enriched from blood (not recorded which). The receptors were gathered from a woman under 40 who had been exposed to COVID-19.

The rearrangement links TRBV2 to TRBJ1-1; D remains ambiguous. The CDR3 has 14 amino acids. Looked up from germline, CDR1 is SNHLY and CDR2 is FYNNEI. The V and J ends lost 5 bases and 1 base respectively, with 11 bases between them. CDR3 sequence: CASSPLTQNTEAFF. CDR3 nucleotide sequence: TGTGCCAGCAGTCCGCTTACACAGAACACTGAAGCTTTCTTT.

The rearrangement links TRBV2 to TRBJ2-2, with D possibly TRBD1 on 6 matching bases. V lost 3 bases, J lost 4 bases, and 15 bases lay in between. This CDR3 contains 16 residues. Germline CDR1 is SNHLY and CDR2 is FYNNEI. CDR3 in DNA: TGTGCCAGCAGTGATGGGGTCAGGGGTGGCACCGGGGAGCTGTTTTTT. Protein sequence: CASSDGVRGGTGELFF.

The chain uses TRBV14 and TRBJ2-3; no definite D call. Germline V gene lookup returns CDR1 SGHDN and CDR2 FVKESK. V lost 0 bases and J 0 bases, leaving 25 bases between the germline ends. This CDR3 spans 21 amino acids. The CDR3: CASSQDTRLWRRPSSTDTQYF. The CDR3, as DNA: TGTGCCAGCAGCCAAGATACGAGGCTTTGGCGACGCCCTAGTAGCACAGATACGCAGTATTTT.